This TCR beta chain is from a study of Graves' ophthalmopathy and Graves' hyperthyroidism. In its sample, this clonotype was seen a few times. Its antigen is still unknown. The germline V gene has CDR1 SGHDT and CDR2 YYEEEE. Germline trimming cut 5 bases from V and 0 bases from J; bases unmatched to any gene: 6. The CDR3 spans 16 residues. Transcripts of RNA were the source for amplifying TCR beta CDR3 regions. RT-PCR with HTBI primers came first, then second-round multiplex PCR. TCRdb re-called the multiplex PCR reads through MiXCR, storing one row per CDR3 protein. The repertoire holds approximately 540,000 distinct CDR3 sequences, with about two fifths as singletons. General study findings and limits: Appearing in blood as well were most expanded thyroid clonotypes above 0.001 frequency. Sensitivity reached 87.88% and specificity roughly 82% for a 13-signature model separating ophthalmopathy from stable hyperthyroidism.

The rearrangement joins TRBV5-6 to TRBJ2-3; TRBD2 aligns across 10 bases. Sequencing was carried out using peripheral blood or thyroid tissue (not recorded which). This sequence originates from an adult man with Graves' hyperthyroidism. CDR3 coding DNA: TGTGCCAGCAGACTAGGGACTAGCGTTAGCACAGATACGCAGTATTTT. It translates to CASRLGTSVSTDTQYF.